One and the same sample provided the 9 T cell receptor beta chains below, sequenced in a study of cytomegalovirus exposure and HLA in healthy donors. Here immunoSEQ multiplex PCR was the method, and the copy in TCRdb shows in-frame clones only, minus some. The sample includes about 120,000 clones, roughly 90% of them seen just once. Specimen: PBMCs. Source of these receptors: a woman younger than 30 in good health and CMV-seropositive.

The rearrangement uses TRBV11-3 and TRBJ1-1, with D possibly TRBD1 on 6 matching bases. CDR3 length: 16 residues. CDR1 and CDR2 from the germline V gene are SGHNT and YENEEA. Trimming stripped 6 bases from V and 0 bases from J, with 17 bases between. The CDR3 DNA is TGTGCCAGCAGAATAAATAAGGGGGGGTTGAACACTGAAGCTTTCTTT. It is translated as CASRINKGGLNTEAFF.

This chain's CDR3 is CASRLATGHLSYEQYF. The CDR3 DNA is TGTGCCAGCAGGCTCGCTACGGGACACCTCTCCTACGAGCAGTACTTC. This chain joins TRBV5-5 and TRBJ2-7; maybe TRBD1 (6 bases). The length of the CDR3 is 16 residues. Germline V gene lookup returns CDR1 SGHKS and CDR2 YYEKEE (reference sequence). V was clipped by 5 bases and J by 0 bases, with 18 bases between them.

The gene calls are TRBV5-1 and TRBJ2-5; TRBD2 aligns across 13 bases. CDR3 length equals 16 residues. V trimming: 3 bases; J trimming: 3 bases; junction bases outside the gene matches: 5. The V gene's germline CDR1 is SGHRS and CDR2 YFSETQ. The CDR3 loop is CASSWRTSGGEETQYF. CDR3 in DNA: TGCGCCAGCAGCTGGAGGACTAGCGGGGGAGAAGAGACCCAGTACTTC.

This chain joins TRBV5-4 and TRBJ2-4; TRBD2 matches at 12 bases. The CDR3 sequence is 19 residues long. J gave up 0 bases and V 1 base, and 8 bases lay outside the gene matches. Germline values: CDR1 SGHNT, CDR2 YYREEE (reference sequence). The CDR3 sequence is CASSLSLAGGDLAKNIQYF. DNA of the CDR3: TGTGCCAGCAGCTTGAGCCTAGCGGGAGGGGACTTAGCCAAAAACATTCAGTACTTC.

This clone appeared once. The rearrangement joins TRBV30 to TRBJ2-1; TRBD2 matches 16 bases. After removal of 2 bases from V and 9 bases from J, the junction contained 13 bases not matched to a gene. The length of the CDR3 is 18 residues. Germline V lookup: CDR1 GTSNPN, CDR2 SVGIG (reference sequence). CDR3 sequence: CAWSKGTSGRASLSEQFF. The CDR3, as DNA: TGTGCCTGGAGTAAAGGGACTAGCGGGAGGGCCAGCCTGAGTGAGCAGTTCTTC.

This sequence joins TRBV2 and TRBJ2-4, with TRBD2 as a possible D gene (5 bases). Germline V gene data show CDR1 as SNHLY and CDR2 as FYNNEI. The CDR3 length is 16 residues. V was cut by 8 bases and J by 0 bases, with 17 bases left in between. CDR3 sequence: CASSAEDLLAKNIQYF. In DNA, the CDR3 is TGTGCCAGCTCAGCGGAGGACCTACTAGCCAAAAACATTCAGTACTTC. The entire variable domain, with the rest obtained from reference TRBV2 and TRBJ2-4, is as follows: EPEVTQTPSHQVTQMGQEVILRCVPISNHLYFYWYRQILGQKVEFLVSFYNNEISEKSEIFDDQFSVERPDGSNFTLKIRSTKLEDSAMYFCASSAEDLLAKNIQYFGAGTRLSVL.

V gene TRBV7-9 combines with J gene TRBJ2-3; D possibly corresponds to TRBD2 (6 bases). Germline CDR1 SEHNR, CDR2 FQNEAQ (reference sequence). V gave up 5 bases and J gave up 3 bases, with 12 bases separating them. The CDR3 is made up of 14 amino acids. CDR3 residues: CASSPKGRTDTQYF. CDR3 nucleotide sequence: TGTGCCAGCAGCCCTAAAGGGAGGACAGATACGCAGTATTTT.

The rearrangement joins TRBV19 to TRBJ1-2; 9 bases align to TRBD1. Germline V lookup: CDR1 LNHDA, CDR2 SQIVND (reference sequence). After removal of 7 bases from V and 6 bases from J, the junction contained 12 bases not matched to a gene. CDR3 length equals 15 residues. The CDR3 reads CASTDGTGRGNGYTF. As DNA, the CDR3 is TGTGCCAGTACAGATGGGACAGGGCGGGGAAATGGCTACACCTTC. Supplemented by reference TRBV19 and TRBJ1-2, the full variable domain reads DGGITQSPKYLFRKEGQNVTLSCEQNLNHDAMYWYRQDPGQGLRLIYYSQIVNDFQKGDIAEGYSVSREKKESFPLTVTSAQKNPTAFYLCASTDGTGRGNGYTFGSGTRLTVV.

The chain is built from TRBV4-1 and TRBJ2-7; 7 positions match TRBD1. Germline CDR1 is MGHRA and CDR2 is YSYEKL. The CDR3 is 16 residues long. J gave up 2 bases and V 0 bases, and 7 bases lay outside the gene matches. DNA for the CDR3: TGCGCCAGCAGCCAAGAGTCCGAGACAGGGCCCTACGAGCAGTACTTC. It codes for CASSQESETGPYEQYF.